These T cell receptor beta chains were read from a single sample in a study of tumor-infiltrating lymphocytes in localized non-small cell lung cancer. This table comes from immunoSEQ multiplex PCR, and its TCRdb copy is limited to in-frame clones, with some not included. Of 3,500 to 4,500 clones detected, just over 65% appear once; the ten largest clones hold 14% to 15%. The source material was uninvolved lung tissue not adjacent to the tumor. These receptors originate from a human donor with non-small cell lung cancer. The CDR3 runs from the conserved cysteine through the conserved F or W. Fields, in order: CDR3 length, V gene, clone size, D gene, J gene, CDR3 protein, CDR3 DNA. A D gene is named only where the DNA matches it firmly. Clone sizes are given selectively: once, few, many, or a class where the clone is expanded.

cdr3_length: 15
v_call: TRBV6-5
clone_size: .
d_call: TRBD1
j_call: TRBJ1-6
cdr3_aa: CASGQGASYNSPLHF
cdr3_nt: TGTGCCTCGGGACAGGGGGCCTCCTATAATTCACCCCTCCACTTT

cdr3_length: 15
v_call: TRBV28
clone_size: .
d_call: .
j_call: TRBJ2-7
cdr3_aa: CASSLPPAEPYEQYF
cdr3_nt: TGTGCCAGCAGTTTACCTCCCGCAGAACCCTACGAGCAGTACTTC

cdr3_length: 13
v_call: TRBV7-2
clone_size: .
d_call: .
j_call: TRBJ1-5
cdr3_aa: CASSLETGRPQHF
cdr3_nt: TGTGCCAGCAGCTTGGAAACCGGGAGGCCCCAGCATTTT

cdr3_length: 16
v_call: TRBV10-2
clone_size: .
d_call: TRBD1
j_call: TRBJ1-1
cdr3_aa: CASSERDRGVNTEAFF
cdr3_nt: TGCGCCAGCAGTGAACGGGACAGGGGCGTGAACACTGAAGCTTTCTTT

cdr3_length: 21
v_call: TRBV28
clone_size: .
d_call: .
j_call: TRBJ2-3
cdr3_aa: CASPPISRTIYFGFRRDTQYF
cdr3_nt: TGTGCCAGCCCACCAATTTCCCGGACAATCTACTTTGGGTTCAGGCGAGATACGCAGTATTTT

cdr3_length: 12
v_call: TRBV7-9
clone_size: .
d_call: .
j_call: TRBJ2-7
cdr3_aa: CASSLPSSEQYF
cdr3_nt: TGTGCCAGCAGCTTACCTTCATCCGAGCAGTACTTC

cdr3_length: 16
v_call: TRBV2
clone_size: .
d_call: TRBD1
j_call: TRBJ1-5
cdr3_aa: CASSVEGQGLDQPQHF
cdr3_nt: TGTGCCAGCAGTGTGGAGGGACAGGGCTTGGATCAGCCCCAGCATTTT

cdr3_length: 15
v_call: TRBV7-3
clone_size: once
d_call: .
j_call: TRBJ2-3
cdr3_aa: CASSLGTPRTDTQYF
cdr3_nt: TGTGCCAGCAGCTTAGGTACTCCTCGCACAGATACGCAGTATTTT

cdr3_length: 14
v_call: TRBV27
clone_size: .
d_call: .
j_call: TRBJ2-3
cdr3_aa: CASSNLPSTDTQYF
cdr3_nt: TGTGCCAGCAGTAACCTCCCTAGCACAGATACGCAGTATTTT

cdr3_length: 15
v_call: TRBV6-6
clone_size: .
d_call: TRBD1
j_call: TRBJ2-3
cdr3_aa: CASSQQGQSTDTQYF
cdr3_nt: TGTGCCAGCAGCCAACAGGGACAGAGCACAGATACGCAGTATTTT

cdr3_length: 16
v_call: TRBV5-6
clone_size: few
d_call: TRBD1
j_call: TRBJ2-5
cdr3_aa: CASSLLQGTLQETQYF
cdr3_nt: TGTGCCAGCAGCTTGCTACAGGGGACCCTTCAAGAGACCCAGTACTTC

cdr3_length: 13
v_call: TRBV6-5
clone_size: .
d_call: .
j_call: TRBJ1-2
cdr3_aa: CASSEAEGGGYTF
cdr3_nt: TGTGCCAGCAGTGAAGCAGAGGGGGGGGGCTACACCTTC

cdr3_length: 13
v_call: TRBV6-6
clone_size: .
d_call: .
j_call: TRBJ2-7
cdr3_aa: CASSYSGSDEQYF
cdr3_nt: TGTGCCAGCAGTTACTCAGGTTCCGACGAGCAGTACTTC

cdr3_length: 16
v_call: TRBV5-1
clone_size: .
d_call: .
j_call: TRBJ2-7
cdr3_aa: CASSLEAGAGLYEQYF
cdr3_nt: TGCGCCAGCAGCTTGGAGGCGGGGGCAGGGCTCTACGAGCAGTACTTC

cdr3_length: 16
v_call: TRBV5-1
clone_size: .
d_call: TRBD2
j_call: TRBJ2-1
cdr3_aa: CASSLTTSGSYNEQFF
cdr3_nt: TGCGCCAGCAGCTTGACGACTAGCGGGAGTTACAATGAGCAGTTCTTC

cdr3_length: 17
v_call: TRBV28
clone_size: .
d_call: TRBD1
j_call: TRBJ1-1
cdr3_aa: CASSLGRGRFGNTEAFF
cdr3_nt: TGTGCCAGCAGTTTGGGCAGGGGGCGATTCGGGAACACTGAAGCTTTCTTT

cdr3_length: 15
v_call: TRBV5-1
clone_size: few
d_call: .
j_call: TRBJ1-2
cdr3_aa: CASSLTTDSIYGYTF
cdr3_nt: TGCGCCAGCAGCTTGACAACGGACAGCATTTATGGCTACACCTTC

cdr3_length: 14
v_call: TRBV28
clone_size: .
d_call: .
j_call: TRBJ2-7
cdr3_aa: CASKGNREPYEQYF
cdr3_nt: TGTGCCAGCAAGGGGAACAGAGAGCCCTACGAGCAGTACTTC

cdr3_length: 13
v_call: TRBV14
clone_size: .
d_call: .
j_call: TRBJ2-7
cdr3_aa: CASSSRVTYEQYF
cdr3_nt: TGTGCCAGCAGCTCCAGAGTTACCTACGAGCAGTACTTC

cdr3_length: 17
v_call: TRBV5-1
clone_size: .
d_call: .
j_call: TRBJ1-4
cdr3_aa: CASSDGTEFSTNEKLFF
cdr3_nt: TGCGCCAGCAGCGACGGGACGGAGTTCTCAACTAATGAAAAACTGTTTTTT

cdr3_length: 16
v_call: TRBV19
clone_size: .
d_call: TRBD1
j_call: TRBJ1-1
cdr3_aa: CASSALPGTGDTEAFF
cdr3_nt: TGTGCCAGTAGTGCTCTTCCCGGGACAGGTGACACTGAAGCTTTCTTT

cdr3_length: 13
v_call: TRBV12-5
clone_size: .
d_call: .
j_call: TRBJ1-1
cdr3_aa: CASGLFGNTEAFF
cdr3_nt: TGTGCTAGTGGTTTGTTTGGAAACACTGAAGCTTTCTTT